This TCR beta chain appears in the sequencing data of a study of cytotoxic CD8 clonotypes in ibrutinib-treated CLL. Study-level background: Outcomes included some 24 partial and 2 complete responses; after median roughly 65 months, 14 stayed remitted and about twelve progressed. Samples showed on average about 280,000 productive templates and about 94,000 productive rearrangements.

Study-level points and caveats: While tracking circulating CD8+ T-cell counts, baseline clonality exceeded that of age-matched healthy donors. Whereas clonality rose at ibrutinib response, it declined toward baseline at progression.

A note on this clone: Its antigen remains unknown. Other DNA sequences within the sample encode an identical CDR3.

Generated by immunoSEQ multiplex PCR, the TCRdb table keeps only in-frame clones and is missing some. The data contain some 14,000 clones, roughly 76% of them singletons. This CDR3 spans 14 amino acids. Germline CDR1 and CDR2: SGHTA and FQGNSA. Germline trimming cut 7 bases from V and 2 bases from J; bases unmatched to any gene: 7. This TCR was sampled from a human donor with chronic lymphocytic leukemia. V is TRBV7-2 and J is TRBJ1-2; 7 positions agree with TRBD1. Sequences were derived from PBMCs, sampled before ibrutinib treatment. In nucleotides, the CDR3 is TGTGCCAGCACCGGACAGGAGGGCAACTATGGCTACACCTTC. Translating gives CASTGQEGNYGYTF.